This T cell receptor beta chain was observed in a study of T cell changes during pregnancy in multiple sclerosis. Sequencing was performed with immunoSEQ multiplex PCR; in TCRdb, only in-frame clones are kept and a portion is missing. This table holds roughly 38,000 clones, 85% to 95% found once. The length of the CDR3 is 14 residues. The V and J ends lost 11 bases and 8 bases, in that order; junction bases with no gene match: 13. The germline V gene encodes CDR1 MDHEN and CDR2 SYDVKM. This chain joins TRBV28 and TRBJ2-1; 9 bases map to TRBD1. Sample: CD8+ T cells from peripheral blood mononuclear cells, taken in the third trimester of pregnancy. The clonotype comes from a female donor with multiple sclerosis, enrolled in a pregnancy study. The CDR3 nucleotides read TGTGCCGGCGCCCCCGGGACAGGGTGGGATGAGCAGTTCTTC. Amino acids: CAGAPGTGWDEQFF.